These 19 T cell receptor beta chains were all obtained from the same sample, sequenced in a study of cytomegalovirus exposure and HLA in healthy donors (dated by TCRdb to about 2017). Libraries were made using the immunoSEQ multiplex PCR assay. The multiplex PCR relied on a mix of 60 forward primers for TCR Vbeta segments and 13 reverse primers for TCR Jbeta segments. As stored in TCRdb, this immuneACCESS dataset retains in-frame rearrangements with V and J assigned. A fraction of the clones does not appear; measured against another copy, unresolved V genes explain less than half of the discrepancy, and the remainder lacks a known reason. The sample has some 200,000 clones on record, around 80% of them singletons. The ten largest make up about 16% of the sample. Sequencing was performed on PBMCs. Every receptor here comes from a man between 40 and 49 years old in good health and CMV-seronegative.

This clone was seen once. The chain uses TRBV7-8 and TRBJ2-1, with 8 nucleotides matching TRBD2. V gave up 2 bases and J gave up 3 bases; unmatched junction bases: 6. In germline, CDR1 is SGHVS, CDR2 FQNEAQ. This CDR3 region has 16 residues. CDR3 coding DNA: TGTGCCAGCAGCTTATCCGGGGGGGGCCACTACAATGAGCAGTTCTTC. It yields the protein CASSLSGGGHYNEQFF.

This chain connects TRBV10-3 to TRBJ1-2; D call uncertain. The CDR3 covers 13 residues. Per germline, CDR1 ENHRY and CDR2 SYGVKD. V lost 7 bases and J 4 bases, leaving 13 bases between the germline ends. DNA for the CDR3: TGTGCCATCACCAAATCCGGGGTCTATGGCTACACCTTC. Amino acids: CAITKSGVYGYTF.

This chain uses TRBV7-2 with TRBJ2-3; 9 bases match TRBD2. V lost 3 bases to trimming and J lost 1 base; unmatched junction nucleotides: 5. The CDR3 covers 16 residues. The germline V gene has CDR1 SGHTA and CDR2 FQGNSA. The CDR3 here is CASSFSGGPRTDTQYF. The CDR3, as DNA: TGTGCCAGCAGCTTTAGCGGGGGACCCCGCACAGATACGCAGTATTTT.

The chain joins TRBV28 to TRBJ2-7, with TRBD2 matching 7 bases. This CDR3 has 14 amino acids. The V gene end was trimmed by 10 bases and the J gene end by 6 bases; junction bases not matched to a gene: 15. Per the germline V gene, CDR1 is MDHEN and CDR2 is SYDVKM. As DNA, the CDR3 is TGTGCCACCCTTGAGGGGAGGGCCTTTGGCGAGCAGTACTTC. Translation gives CATLEGRAFGEQYF. The full variable domain, with the rest looked up from reference TRBV28 and TRBJ2-7, is DVKVTQSSRYLVKRTGEKVFLECVQDMDHENMFWYRQDPGLGLRLIYFSYDVKMKEKGDIPEGYSVSREKKERFSLILESASTNQTSMYLCATLEGRAFGEQYFGPGTRLTVT.

A few counts support this clone. J is TRBJ1-3 and V is TRBV5-5; 10 positions match TRBD1. In germline, CDR1 is SGHKS, CDR2 YYEKEE (reference sequence). V shed 0 bases, J shed 1 base, and the junction held 1 base outside the gene matches. This CDR3 is 16 amino acids long. CDR3 in amino acids: CASSLGQGASGNTIYF. The CDR3 bases are TGTGCCAGCAGCTTGGGACAGGGGGCATCTGGAAACACCATATATTTT.

In this sample, this clone turned up a few times. This chain joins TRBV28 and TRBJ1-4; 9 nucleotides agree with TRBD1. Germline CDR1 and CDR2: MDHEN and SYDVKM. The CDR3 spans 13 residues. Germline trimming cut 6 bases from V and 6 bases from J; bases unmatched to any gene: 2. The CDR3 is CASRDRGHEKLFF. CDR3 bases: TGTGCCAGCAGGGACAGGGGTCATGAAAAACTGTTTTTT.

The rearrangement joins TRBV7-9 to TRBJ2-5; 8 nucleotides align to TRBD1. V trimming: 5 bases; J trimming: 1 base; junction bases outside the gene matches: 9. The CDR3 consists of 16 residues. CDR1 and CDR2 (germline): SEHNR, FQNEAQ (reference sequence). The CDR3 DNA reads TGTGCCAGCAGCGACCGGACAGGGCGCGTCCAAGAGACCCAGTACTTC. Its translation: CASSDRTGRVQETQYF.

This clone was found a few times. The chain has TRBV2 and TRBJ1-1; D not certain. V lost 6 bases and J lost 5, with 10 bases in between. Germline V gene data show CDR1 as SNHLY and CDR2 as FYNNEI. There are 12 residues in the CDR3. This CDR3 is CASRRSGTEAFF. DNA of the CDR3: TGTGCCAGCAGACGTTCAGGTACTGAAGCTTTCTTT.

This clone was seen once. The chain joins TRBV5-5 to TRBJ2-5, with 8 bases identical to TRBD2. The CDR3 loop spans 16 amino acids. Looked up from germline, CDR1 is SGHKS and CDR2 is YYEKEE (reference sequence). The V gene end was trimmed by 4 bases and the J gene end by 5 bases; junction bases not matched to a gene: 13. In DNA form, the CDR3 reads TGTGCCAGCAGCGCACCGGGACTAGTCGATAGTGAGACCCAGTACTTC. This codes for CASSAPGLVDSETQYF.

This chain connects TRBV9 to TRBJ2-7, with 14 bases identical to TRBD2. This CDR3 region has 16 residues. The germline V gene encodes CDR1 SGDLS and CDR2 YYNGEE. J was trimmed by 4 bases and V by 4 bases; bases with no gene match: 7. CDR3 amino acids: CASSPRLAGGPYEQYF. The CDR3 DNA is TGTGCCAGCAGCCCGCGACTAGCGGGAGGGCCATACGAGCAGTACTTC.

J is TRBJ1-5 and V is TRBV18; TRBD1 aligns across 7 bases. Germline CDR1 reads KGHSH; CDR2 reads LQKENI. The CDR3 loop spans 14 amino acids. V was pared by 4 bases and J by 4 bases, with 4 bases of the junction left unmatched. DNA of the CDR3: TGTGCCAGCTCACTAAGGGGGCAAAATCAGCCCCAGCATTTT. Encoded protein: CASSLRGQNQPQHF. Supplemented by reference TRBV18 and TRBJ1-5, the full variable domain reads NAGVMQNPRHLVRRRGQEARLRCSPMKGHSHVYWYRQLPEEGLKFMVYLQKENIIDESGMPKERFSAEFPKEGPSILRIQQVVRGDSAAYFCASSLRGQNQPQHFGDGTRLSIL.

The chain uses TRBV6-1 and TRBJ2-7, with 7 bases lining up with TRBD2. The CDR3 has 13 amino acids. Germline V gene data show CDR1 as MNHNS and CDR2 as SASEGT. V trimming: 7 bases; J trimming: 0 bases; junction bases outside the gene matches: 3. The CDR3, as DNA: TGTGCCAGCACCGGGACTATCTCCTACGAGCAGTACTTC. Translated, it gives CASTGTISYEQYF.

Written as DNA, the CDR3 is TGTGCCAGCAGCCCCCGGACAGGACAACCACCCTACGAGCAGTACTTC. It translates to CASSPRTGQPPYEQYF. The genes are TRBV28 and TRBJ2-7; 7 positions match TRBD1. With 6 bases clipped from V and 2 bases from J, the junction kept 13 bases outside the gene matches. Per the germline V gene, CDR1 is MDHEN and CDR2 is SYDVKM. This CDR3 spans 16 amino acids.

This rearrangement joins TRBV6-6 to TRBJ2-2; 11 bases are a match to TRBD1. Germline CDR1 is MNHNY and CDR2 is SVGAGI (reference sequence). Trimming took 7 bases from V and 4 from J; bases not matched to a gene: 2. This CDR3 has 14 amino acids. Here the CDR3 reads CASTGQGATGELFF. As DNA, the CDR3 is TGTGCCAGCACCGGACAGGGGGCCACCGGGGAGCTGTTTTTT.

This clone has just one count. Germline and junction disagree at one end, which may indicate a read error. The J gene is TRBJ1-2, the V gene TRBV14; TRBD1 is a possible D gene (5 bases). The CDR3 runs to 14 residues. Germline V CDR1 and CDR2: SGHDN, FVKESK. CDR3: CAGSREVLGGGYTF. CDR3 in DNA: TGTGCCGGCAGCCGAGAGGTCCTCGGGGGAGGCTACACCTTC. Full variable domain (remainder filled in from reference TRBV14 and TRBJ1-2): EAGVTQFPSHSVIEKGQTVTLRCDPISGHDNLYWYRRVMGKEIKFLLHFVKESKQDESGMPNNRFLAERTGGTYSTLKVQPAELEDSGVYFCAGSREVLGGGYTFGSGTRLTVV.

This chain's CDR3 is CASMPDLVGSASTDTQYF. The CDR3 bases are TGTGCCAGCATGCCCGACTTGGTCGGCTCCGCTAGCACAGATACGCAGTATTTT. The chain links TRBV7-6 to TRBJ2-3; D gene unclear. V was pared by 7 bases and J by 0 bases, with 23 bases between. The CDR3 has 18 residues. Per the germline V gene, CDR1 is SGHVS and CDR2 is FNYEAQ. Using reference TRBV7-6 and TRBJ2-3 for the parts outside the CDR3, the full variable domain is GAGVSQSPRYKVTKRGQDVALRCDPISGHVSLYWYRQALGQGPEFLTYFNYEAQQDKSGLPNDRFSAERPEGSISTLTIQRTEQRDSAMYRCASMPDLVGSASTDTQYFGPGTRLTVL.

The V call is TRBV30, the J call TRBJ2-2; a weak D match, TRBD2 (5 bases). The CDR3 is made up of 15 amino acids. V dropped 6 bases and J dropped 4 bases, with 18 bases sitting between them. Germline lookup yields CDR1 GTSNPN and CDR2 SVGIG (reference sequence). CDR3 sequence reads: CACQIRLARTGELFF. In DNA, the CDR3 is TGTGCCTGTCAAATCCGGCTAGCACGCACCGGGGAGCTGTTTTTT.

This chain's CDR3 is CASTRGASTEAFF. The CDR3 nucleotides are TGTGCCAGCACCCGTGGGGCCTCCACTGAAGCTTTCTTT. The V gene is TRBV5-6, the J gene TRBJ1-1, with D maybe TRBD1 (5 bases). This CDR3 spans 13 amino acids. Trimming took off 6 bases at V and 4 bases at J, with 13 bases between the two ends. CDR1 and CDR2 from the germline V gene are SGHDT and YYEEEE. Using reference TRBV5-6 and TRBJ1-1 for the parts outside the CDR3, the full variable domain is DAGVTQSPTHLIKTRGQQVTLRCSPKSGHDTVSWYQQALGQGPQFIFQYYEEEERQRGNFPDRFSGHQFPNYSSELNVNALLLGDSALYLCASTRGASTEAFFGQGTRLTVV.

The J gene is TRBJ2-2, the V gene TRBV10-3, with TRBD2 identical over 9 bases. Losses at the gene ends were 10 bases for V and 3 bases for J; bases not matched to a gene: 6. The germline gives CDR1 ENHRY, CDR2 SYGVKD. There are 14 residues in the CDR3. The CDR3 here is CATTRLADTGELFF. In nucleotides, the CDR3 is TGTGCCACCACGAGACTAGCGGACACCGGGGAGCTGTTTTTT.